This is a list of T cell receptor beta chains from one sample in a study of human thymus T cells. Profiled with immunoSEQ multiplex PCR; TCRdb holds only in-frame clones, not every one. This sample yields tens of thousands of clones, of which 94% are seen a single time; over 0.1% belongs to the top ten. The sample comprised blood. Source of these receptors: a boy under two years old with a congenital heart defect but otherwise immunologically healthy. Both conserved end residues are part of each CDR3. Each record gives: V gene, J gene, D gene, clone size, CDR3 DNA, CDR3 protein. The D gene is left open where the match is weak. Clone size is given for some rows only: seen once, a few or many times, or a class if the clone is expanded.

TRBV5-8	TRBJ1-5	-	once	TGTGCCAGCAGCCACCGACAGTATCAGCCCCAGCATTTT	CASSHRQYQPQHF
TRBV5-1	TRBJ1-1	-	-	TGCGCCAGCAGCTTGCGTTACACAGAGTTACTAAATGTACGACGGATGAACACTGAAGCTTTCTTT	CASSLRYTELLNVRRMNTEAFF
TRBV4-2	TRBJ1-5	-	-	TGTGCCAGCAGCCAAGTCAATCAGCCCCAGCATTTT	CASSQVNQPQHF
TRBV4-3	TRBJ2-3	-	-	TGCGCCAGCAGCCAAGATCCATCCGCAGATACGCAGTATTTT	CASSQDPSADTQYF
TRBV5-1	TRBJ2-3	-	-	TGCGCCAGCAGCTTGGGCCTAGCTTCAGATACGCAGTATTTT	CASSLGLASDTQYF
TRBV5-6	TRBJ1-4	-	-	TGTGCCAGCAGCCCCGGAGGGGGGGGTGAAAAACTGTTTTTT	CASSPGGGGEKLFF
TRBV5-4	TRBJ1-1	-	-	TGTGCCAGCAGCTTGGGGGGCGGGACTGAAGCTTTCTTT	CASSLGGGTEAFF
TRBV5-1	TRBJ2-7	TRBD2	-	TGCGCCAGCAGCGGGCCTAGCGGGTTTTACGAGCAGTACTTC	CASSGPSGFYEQYF
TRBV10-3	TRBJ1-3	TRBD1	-	TGTGCCATCAGTGAGAACAGGGGGCAGTTGTCTGGAAACACCATATATTTT	CAISENRGQLSGNTIYF
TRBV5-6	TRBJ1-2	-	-	TGTGCCAGCAGCTGGACAAACTATGGCTACACCTTC	CASSWTNYGYTF
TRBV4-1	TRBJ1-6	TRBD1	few	TGCGCCAGCAGCCTCAGGGGGCTGGGAAATTCACCCCTCCACTTT	CASSLRGLGNSPLHF
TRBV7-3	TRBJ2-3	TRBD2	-	TGTGCCAGCAGCCCAAATAGCGGGGGGATCACAGATACGCAGTATTTT	CASSPNSGGITDTQYF
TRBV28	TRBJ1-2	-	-	TGTGCCAGCAGGGAGGGGGTGCAATATGGCTACACCTTC	CASREGVQYGYTF
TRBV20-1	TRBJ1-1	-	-	TGCAGTGCTAGTCGGAATACTGAAGCTTTCTTT	CSASRNTEAFF
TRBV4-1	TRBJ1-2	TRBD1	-	TGCGCCAGCAGCCAGACAGGGGGCTATGGCTACACCTTC	CASSQTGGYGYTF
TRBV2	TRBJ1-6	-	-	TGTGCCAGCAGTGAATGGGTTTGGGGCCTCTATAATTCACCCCTCCACTTT	CASSEWVWGLYNSPLHF
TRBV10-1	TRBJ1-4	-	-	TGCGCCAGCAGTGCGCCTTTGGGGGCAACTAATGAAAAACTGTTTTTT	CASSAPLGATNEKLFF
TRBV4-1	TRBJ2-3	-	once	TGCGCCAGCAGCCAAGTACGCAGGGGCGGCACAGATACGCAGTATTTT	CASSQVRRGGTDTQYF
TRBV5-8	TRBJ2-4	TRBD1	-	TGTGCCAGCAGCTCCAGACAGGGGCGAGCCAAAAACATTCAGTACTTC	CASSSRQGRAKNIQYF
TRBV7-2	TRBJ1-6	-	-	TGTGCCAGCAGCTTACGGCGGGTCGAGTCACCCCTCCACTTT	CASSLRRVESPLHF
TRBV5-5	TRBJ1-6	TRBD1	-	TGTGCCAGCAGCCGGACAGGCGTAGGGTCACCCCTCCACTTT	CASSRTGVGSPLHF
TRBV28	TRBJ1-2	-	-	TGTGCCAGCAGTTTCCGGGACCGAGATAGCTATGGCTACACCTTC	CASSFRDRDSYGYTF
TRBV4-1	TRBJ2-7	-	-	TGCGCCAGCAGCCAAGATGTCGAGCAGTACTTC	CASSQDVEQYF
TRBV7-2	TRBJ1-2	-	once	TGTGCCAGCAGCTTAGCCCGGGCAGGGAGTGGCTACACCTTC	CASSLARAGSGYTF
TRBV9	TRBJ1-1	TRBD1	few	TGTGCCAGCAGCCCCCAGACAGGGGGAGCTTTCTTT	CASSPQTGGAFF
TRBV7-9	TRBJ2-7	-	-	TGTGCCAGCAGCCGAGAGGGCCCCATCCGTTTC	CASSREGPIRF
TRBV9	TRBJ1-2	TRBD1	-	TGTGCCAGCAGCGTAGGGACAGGGATGATCTATGGCTACACCTTC	CASSVGTGMIYGYTF
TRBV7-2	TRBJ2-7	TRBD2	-	TGTGCCAGCAGCTCGAGCGGGTTTACTAGCGGGGGCCTTACCTACGAGCAGTACTTC	CASSSSGFTSGGLTYEQYF
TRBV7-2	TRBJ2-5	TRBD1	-	TGTGCCAGCAGCTTCGACAGGGTAGAGACCCAGTACTTC	CASSFDRVETQYF
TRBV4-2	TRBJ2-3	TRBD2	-	TGTGCCAGCAGCCGGGAGGGCGAGGGAGCTGAGGGAGATACGCAGTATTTT	CASSREGEGAEGDTQYF
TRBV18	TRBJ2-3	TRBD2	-	TGTGCCAGCTCACCACCTAGCGGGGGGCTGGATACGCAGTATTTT	CASSPPSGGLDTQYF
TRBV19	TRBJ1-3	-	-	TGTGCCAGTAGCCACGGACGGAGCTCTGGAAACACCATATATTTT	CASSHGRSSGNTIYF
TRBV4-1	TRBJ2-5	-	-	TGCGCCAGCAGCCAAGTGTGGGGGGCCTCCCAAGAGACCCAGTACTTC	CASSQVWGASQETQYF
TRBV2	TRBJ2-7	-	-	TGTGCCAGCAGTGACATGGAGGACACCCGGGACGAGCAGTACTTC	CASSDMEDTRDEQYF
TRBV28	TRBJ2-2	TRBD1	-	TGTGCCAGCAGTTCTGGGACAGGGGCGAACACCGGGGAGCTGTTTTTT	CASSSGTGANTGELFF
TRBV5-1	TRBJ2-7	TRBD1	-	TGCGCCAGCAGCTTGGGACAGGGGGCGCACGAGCAGTACTTC	CASSLGQGAHEQYF
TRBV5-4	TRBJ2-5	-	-	TGTGCCAGCAGCTTAGGCGGCCAAGAGACCCAGTACTTC	CASSLGGQETQYF
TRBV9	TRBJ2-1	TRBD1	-	TGTGCCAGCAGCCTAAACCGGGACAGGGGTTTTGAGCAGTTCTTC	CASSLNRDRGFEQFF
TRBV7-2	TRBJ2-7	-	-	TGTGCCAGCAGCTTAGCGGGGTGGTACCTCGAGCAGTACTTC	CASSLAGWYLEQYF
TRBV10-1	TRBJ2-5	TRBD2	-	TGCGCCAGCAGTGAGGGACTAGGACTTCAAGAGACCCAGTACTTC	CASSEGLGLQETQYF
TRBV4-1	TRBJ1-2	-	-	TGCGCCAGCAGCCAAGTTCCCGGGGATGGCTACACCTTC	CASSQVPGDGYTF
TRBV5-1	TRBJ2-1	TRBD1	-	TGCGCCAGCAGCTCGGGGACAGGAGGAAATGAGCAGTTCTTC	CASSSGTGGNEQFF
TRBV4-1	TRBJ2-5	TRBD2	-	TGCGCCAGCAGCCTCCTTGGACTAGCGGGGGAGGAGACCCAGTACTTC	CASSLLGLAGEETQYF
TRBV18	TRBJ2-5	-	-	TGTGCCAGCTCACTCGTCCAAGAGACCCAGTACTTC	CASSLVQETQYF
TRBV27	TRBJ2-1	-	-	TGTGCCAGCTCTAGGGCCTACAATGAGCAGTTCTTC	CASSRAYNEQFF
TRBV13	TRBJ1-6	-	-	TGTGCCAGCTCCGGAGGGACTTTTGATTCACCCCTCCACTTT	CASSGGTFDSPLHF
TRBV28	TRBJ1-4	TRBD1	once	TGTGCCAGCACCTTGCAGGGGGCAGGGACTAATGAAAAACTGTTTTTT	CASTLQGAGTNEKLFF
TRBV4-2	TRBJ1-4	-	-	TGTGCCAGCAGCCAAGACTCAGGGGCGAGTAATGAAAAACTGTTTTTT	CASSQDSGASNEKLFF
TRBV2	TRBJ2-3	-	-	TGTGCCAGCAGTGAAAACGGGGATACGCAGTATTTT	CASSENGDTQYF
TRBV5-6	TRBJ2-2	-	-	TGTGCCAGCAGCTTGGTTATTGGCAGGGGATACGACGGGGAGCTGTTTTTT	CASSLVIGRGYDGELFF
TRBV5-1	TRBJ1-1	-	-	TGCGCCAGCAGCTTATTCGGTCCAAGCACTGAAGCTTTCTTT	CASSLFGPSTEAFF
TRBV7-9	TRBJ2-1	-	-	TGTGCCAGCAGCTTAGCCTCCTACAATGAGCAGTTCTTC	CASSLASYNEQFF
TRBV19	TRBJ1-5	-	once	TGTGCCAGTAGTATGGGAGGGGCAAAGCCCCAGCATTTT	CASSMGGAKPQHF
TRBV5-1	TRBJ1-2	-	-	TGCGCCAGCAGCCCCCCGACGGGTAACTATGGCTACACCTTC	CASSPPTGNYGYTF
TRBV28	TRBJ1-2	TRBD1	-	TGTGCCAGCATTCCAGGGGGCGGGAGAGGCTACACCTTC	CASIPGGGRGYTF
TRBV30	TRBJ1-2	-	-	TGTGCCTGGAGTAGGGGGGAAGTTTTCCACTATGGCTACACCTTC	CAWSRGEVFHYGYTF
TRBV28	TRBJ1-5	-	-	TGTGCCAGCAGTTTAGGCGGAAGCAATCAGCCCCAGCATTTT	CASSLGGSNQPQHF